Detailed here is one T cell receptor (beta chain). This record belongs to a study of shared clonotypes between healthy human individuals. Original methodology: ImmunoSEQ output lacked quality scores and full-length reads, limiting matched filtering. Profiling relied on immunoSEQ multiplex PCR, and the TCRdb table lists in-frame clones only, not all of them. V and J calls and clone size come straight from that table; D and trimming were deduced from the DNA. The table includes around 500,000 clones, 65% to 80% detected once. This clonotype originated in a woman aged 35 to 49 in good health. Some clones in this sample may be carry-over from other donors' samples. The sequencing sample was made of PBMCs.

DNA for the CDR3: TGTGCCAGCTCACTGTCACGGACAGCGAACACCGGGGAGCTGTTTTTT. Translating gives CASSLSRTANTGELFF. The chain joins TRBV18 to TRBJ2-2; tentative D call: TRBD1 (6 bases). Germline V gene sequence: CDR1 KGHSH, CDR2 LQKENI. Trimming cost V 4 bases and J 0 bases, with 12 bases left between them. The CDR3 covers 16 residues. Supplemented by reference TRBV18 and TRBJ2-2, the full variable domain reads NAGVMQNPRHLVRRRGQEARLRCSPMKGHSHVYWYRQLPEEGLKFMVYLQKENIIDESGMPKERFSAEFPKEGPSILRIQQVVRGDSAAYFCASSLSRTANTGELFFGEGSRLTVL.